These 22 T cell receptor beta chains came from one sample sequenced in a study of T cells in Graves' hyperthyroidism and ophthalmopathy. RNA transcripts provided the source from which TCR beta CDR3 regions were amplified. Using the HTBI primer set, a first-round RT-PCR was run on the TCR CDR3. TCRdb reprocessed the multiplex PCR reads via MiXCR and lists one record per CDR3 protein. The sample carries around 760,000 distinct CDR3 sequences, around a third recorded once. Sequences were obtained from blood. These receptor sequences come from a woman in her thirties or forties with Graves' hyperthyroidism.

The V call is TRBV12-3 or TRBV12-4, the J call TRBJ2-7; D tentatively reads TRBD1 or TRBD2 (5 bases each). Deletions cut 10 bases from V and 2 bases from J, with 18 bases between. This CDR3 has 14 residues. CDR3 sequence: CAISRDRSAYEQYF. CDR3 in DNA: TGTGCCATCTCAAGGGACCGGTCTGCCTACGAGCAGTACTTC.

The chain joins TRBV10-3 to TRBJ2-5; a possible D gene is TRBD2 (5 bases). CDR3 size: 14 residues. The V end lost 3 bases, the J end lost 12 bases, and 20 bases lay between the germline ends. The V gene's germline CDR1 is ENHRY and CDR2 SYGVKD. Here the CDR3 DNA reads TGTGCCATCAGTGACGTCGGGGTAGGAGAGACGAAGTACTTC. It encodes CAISDVGVGETKYF.

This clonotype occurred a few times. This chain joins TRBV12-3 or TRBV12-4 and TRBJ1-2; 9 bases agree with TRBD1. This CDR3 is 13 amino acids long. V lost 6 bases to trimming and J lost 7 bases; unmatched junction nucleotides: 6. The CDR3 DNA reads TGTGCCAGCAGAGCGACAGGGGGACTTGGCTACACCTTC. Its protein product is CASRATGGLGYTF.

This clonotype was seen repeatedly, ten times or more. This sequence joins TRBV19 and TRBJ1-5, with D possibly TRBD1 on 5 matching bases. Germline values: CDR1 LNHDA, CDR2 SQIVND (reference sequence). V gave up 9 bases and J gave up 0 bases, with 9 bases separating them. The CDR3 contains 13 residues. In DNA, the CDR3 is TGTGCCAGCGCCGACAGTAGCAATCAGCCCCAGCATTTT. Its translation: CASADSSNQPQHF.

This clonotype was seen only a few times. The CDR3 bases are TGTGCTAGTGCGAATCGGATCACTGAAGCTTTCTTT. This gives the protein CASANRITEAFF. The gene calls are TRBV12-5 and TRBJ1-1; no reliable D call. CDR1 is LGHNT, CDR2 FRNRAP, per germline. There are 12 residues in the CDR3. V lost 7 bases, J lost 4 bases, and 10 bases lay in between.

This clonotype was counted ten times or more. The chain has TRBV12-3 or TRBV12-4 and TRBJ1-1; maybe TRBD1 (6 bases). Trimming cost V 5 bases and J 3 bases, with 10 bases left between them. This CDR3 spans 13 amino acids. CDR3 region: CASSDRWYTEAFF. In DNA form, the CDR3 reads TGTGCCAGCAGTGACAGGTGGTACACTGAAGCTTTCTTT.

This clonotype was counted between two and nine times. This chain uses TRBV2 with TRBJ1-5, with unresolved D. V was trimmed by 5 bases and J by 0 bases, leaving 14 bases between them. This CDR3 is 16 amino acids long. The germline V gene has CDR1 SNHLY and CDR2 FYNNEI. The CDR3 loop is CASSSQKSSSNQPQHF. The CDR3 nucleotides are TGTGCCAGCAGTTCTCAAAAGTCGTCTAGCAATCAGCCCCAGCATTTT.

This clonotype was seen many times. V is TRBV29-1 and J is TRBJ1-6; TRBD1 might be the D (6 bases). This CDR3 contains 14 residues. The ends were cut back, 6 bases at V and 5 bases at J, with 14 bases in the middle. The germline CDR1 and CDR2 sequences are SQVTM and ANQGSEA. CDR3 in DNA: TGCAGCGTGATGGAGGGACACAATAATTCACCCCTCCACTTT. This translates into CSVMEGHNNSPLHF.

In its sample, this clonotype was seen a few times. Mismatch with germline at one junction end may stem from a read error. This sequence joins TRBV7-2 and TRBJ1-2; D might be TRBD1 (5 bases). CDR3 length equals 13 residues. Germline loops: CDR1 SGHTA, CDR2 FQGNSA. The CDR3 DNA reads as TGTGCCAGCAGCTTAGGGTCCTACCAGGACAAGGTCTTC. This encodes CASSLGSYQDKVF.

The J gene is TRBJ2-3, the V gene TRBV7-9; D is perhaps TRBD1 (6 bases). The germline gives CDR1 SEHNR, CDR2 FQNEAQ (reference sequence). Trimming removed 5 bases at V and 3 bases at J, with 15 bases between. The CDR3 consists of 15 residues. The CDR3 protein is CASSLGQRGTDTQYF. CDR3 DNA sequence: TGTGCCAGCAGCCTCGGACAGCGAGGGACAGATACGCAGTATTTT.

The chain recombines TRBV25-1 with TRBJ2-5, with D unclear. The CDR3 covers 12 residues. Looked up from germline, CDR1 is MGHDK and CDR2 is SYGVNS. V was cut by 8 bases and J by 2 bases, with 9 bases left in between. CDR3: CASGPPQETQYF. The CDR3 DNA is TGTGCCAGCGGGCCACCTCAAGAGACCCAGTACTTC.

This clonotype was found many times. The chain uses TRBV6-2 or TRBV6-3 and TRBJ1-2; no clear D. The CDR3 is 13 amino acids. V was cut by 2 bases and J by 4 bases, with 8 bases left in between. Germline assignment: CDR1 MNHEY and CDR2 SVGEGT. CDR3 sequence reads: CASSYGQLYGYTF. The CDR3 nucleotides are TGTGCCAGCAGTTACGGGCAGCTCTATGGCTACACCTTC.

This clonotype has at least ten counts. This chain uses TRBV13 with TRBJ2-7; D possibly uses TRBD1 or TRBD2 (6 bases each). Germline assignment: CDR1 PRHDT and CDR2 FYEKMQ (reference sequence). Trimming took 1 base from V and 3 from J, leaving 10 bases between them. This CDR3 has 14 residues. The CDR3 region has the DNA TGTGCCAGCAGCTTAGCGGGGGCCCACTACGAGCAGTACTTC. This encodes CASSLAGAHYEQYF.

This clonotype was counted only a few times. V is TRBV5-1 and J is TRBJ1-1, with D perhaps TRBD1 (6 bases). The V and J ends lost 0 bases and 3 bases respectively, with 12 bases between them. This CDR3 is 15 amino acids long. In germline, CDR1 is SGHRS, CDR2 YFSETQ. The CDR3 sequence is CASSLVLQGDTEAFF. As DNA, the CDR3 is TGCGCCAGCAGCTTGGTATTACAGGGCGACACTGAAGCTTTCTTT.

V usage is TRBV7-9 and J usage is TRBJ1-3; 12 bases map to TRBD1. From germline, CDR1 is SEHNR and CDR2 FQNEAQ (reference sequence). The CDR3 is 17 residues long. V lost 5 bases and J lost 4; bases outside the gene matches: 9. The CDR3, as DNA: TGTGCCAGCAGCCCGTCCGGGACAGGGGGCCCAGGAAACACCATATATTTT. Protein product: CASSPSGTGGPGNTIYF.

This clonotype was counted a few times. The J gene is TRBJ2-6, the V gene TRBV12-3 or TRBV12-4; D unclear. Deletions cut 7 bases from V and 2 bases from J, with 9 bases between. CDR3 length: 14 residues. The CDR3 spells CASTSPTGANVLTF. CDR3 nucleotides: TGTGCCAGCACCAGCCCAACTGGGGCCAACGTCCTGACTTTC.

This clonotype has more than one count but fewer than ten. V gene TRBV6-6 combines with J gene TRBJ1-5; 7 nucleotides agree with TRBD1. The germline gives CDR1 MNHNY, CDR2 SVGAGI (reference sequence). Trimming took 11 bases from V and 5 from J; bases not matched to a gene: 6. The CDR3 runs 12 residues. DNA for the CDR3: TGTGCCCGCCGGGACAGTCATCAGCCCCAGCATTTT. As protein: CARRDSHQPQHF.

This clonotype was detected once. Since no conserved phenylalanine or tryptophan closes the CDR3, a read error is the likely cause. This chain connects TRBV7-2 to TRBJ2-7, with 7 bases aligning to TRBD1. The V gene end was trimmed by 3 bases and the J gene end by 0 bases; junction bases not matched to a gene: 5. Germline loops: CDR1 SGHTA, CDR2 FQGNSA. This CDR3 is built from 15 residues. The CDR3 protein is CASSLEQGHSYEQYL. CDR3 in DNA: TGTGCCAGCAGCTTGGAACAGGGGCACTCCTACGAGCAGTACCTC.

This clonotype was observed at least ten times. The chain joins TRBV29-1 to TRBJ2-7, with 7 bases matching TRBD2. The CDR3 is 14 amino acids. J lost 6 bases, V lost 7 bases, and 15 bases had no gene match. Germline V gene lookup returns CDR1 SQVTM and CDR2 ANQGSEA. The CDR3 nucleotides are TGCAGCGGGGGGGGAGGCAGAGGGTTCGGCGAGCAGTACTTC. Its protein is CSGGGGRGFGEQYF.

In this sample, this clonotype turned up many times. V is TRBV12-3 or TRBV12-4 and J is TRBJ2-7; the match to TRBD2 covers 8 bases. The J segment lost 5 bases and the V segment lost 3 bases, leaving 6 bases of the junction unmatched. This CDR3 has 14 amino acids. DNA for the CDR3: TGTGCCAGCAGTTTTAGCGGGGTTGGCGACGAGCAGTACTTC. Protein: CASSFSGVGDEQYF.

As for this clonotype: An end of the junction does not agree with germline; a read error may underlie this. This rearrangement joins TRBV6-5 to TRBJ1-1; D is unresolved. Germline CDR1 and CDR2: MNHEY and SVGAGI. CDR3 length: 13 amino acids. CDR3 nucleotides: TGTACCAGCTCCACCAAGGCTGGCACTGAAGCTTTCTTT. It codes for CTSSTKAGTEAFF.

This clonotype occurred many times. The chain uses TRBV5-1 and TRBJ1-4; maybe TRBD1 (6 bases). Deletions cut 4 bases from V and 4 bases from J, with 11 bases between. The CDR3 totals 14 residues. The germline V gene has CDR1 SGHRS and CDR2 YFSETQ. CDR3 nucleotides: TGCGCCAGCAGCCCTGACAGGCATAATGAAAAACTGTTTTTT. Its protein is CASSPDRHNEKLFF.